The entry below describes one T cell receptor (beta chain). The antigen is not known. The data are from a study of human T cells and chemical hapten exposure. Study context: How much TCR each sample yielded varied, mostly because pooled library volumes differed slightly.

Unique molecular identifiers were attached to individual cDNA molecules during library preparation. TCRdb used MiXCR to reprocess the RACE reads, holding one entry per CDR3 protein. This table holds more than 300,000 distinct CDR3 sequences, around 5% found once. Study results and limitations: Having alopecia, the donors may differ immunologically from healthy people.

Time point given: pre-sensitization, week 0. Treatment meaning: therapeutic diphenylcyclopropenone sensitization with weekly scalp DPC. The authors' total RNA extraction used unfractionated whole blood. Germline CDR1 reads SGHRS; CDR2 reads YFSETQ. Trimming cost V 4 bases and J 5 bases; bases outside gene matches: 7. The CDR3 sequence is 15 residues long. The rearrangement links TRBV5-1 to TRBJ1-2; 11 bases are shared with TRBD1. This receptor was identified in a woman under 30 with alopecia areata. Some clones in this sample may be carry-over from other donors' samples. This specimen consisted of whole blood, obtained in connection with sensitization to the hapten diphenylcyclopropenone (DPC). The DNA for the CDR3 is TGCGCCAGCAGCCAGCGGACAGGGGGCGAGTATGGCTACACCTTC. Protein: CASSQRTGGEYGYTF.